This is a list of T cell receptor beta chains from one sample in a study of T cell responses to AZD1222 COVID-19 vaccine. The assay was immunoSEQ multiplex PCR, and TCRdb's table has in-frame clones only and misses some. The sample consists of under 35,000 clones, roughly 90% of them appearing once. The starting material was peripheral blood, obtained 28 days after the second AZD1222 dose. These receptors all stem from an adult who received the AZD1222 COVID-19 vaccine. Both conserved end residues are part of each CDR3. D genes are given only for firm matches. Size is omitted from some rows. Given values are once, few, many or a class for expanded clones.

clone_size: .
d_call: .
v_call: TRBV21-1
j_call: TRBJ1-5
cdr3_aa: CASSRRTAEGNQPQHF
cdr3_nt: TGTGCCAGCAGTCGTCGGACAGCCGAGGGAAATCAGCCCCAGCATTTT

clone_size: .
d_call: .
v_call: TRBV5-1
j_call: TRBJ1-2
cdr3_aa: CASSLEGGLNYGYTF
cdr3_nt: TGCGCCAGCAGCTTGGAAGGAGGATTAAACTATGGCTACACCTTC

clone_size: few
d_call: TRBD1
v_call: TRBV3-1/TRBV3-2
j_call: TRBJ1-1
cdr3_aa: CASSQQDRENTEAFF
cdr3_nt: TGTGCCAGCAGCCAACAAGACAGGGAAAACACTGAAGCTTTCTTT

clone_size: .
d_call: TRBD2
v_call: TRBV5-1
j_call: TRBJ2-3
cdr3_aa: CASSLNGREDTQYF
cdr3_nt: TGCGCCAGCAGCTTAAACGGGAGGGAGGATACGCAGTATTTT

clone_size: .
d_call: TRBD2
v_call: TRBV6-2/TRBV6-3
j_call: TRBJ2-7
cdr3_aa: CASSFGSGGSYF
cdr3_nt: TGTGCCAGCAGTTTCGGTAGCGGGGGGAGCTACTTC

clone_size: few
d_call: TRBD1
v_call: TRBV18
j_call: TRBJ1-4
cdr3_aa: CASSPSGTGGIEKLFF
cdr3_nt: TGTGCCAGCTCACCCTCCGGGACAGGGGGCATCGAAAAACTGTTTTTT

clone_size: once
d_call: .
v_call: TRBV9
j_call: TRBJ1-1
cdr3_aa: CASSVSGDWVNTEAFF
cdr3_nt: TGTGCCAGCAGCGTAAGTGGGGATTGGGTGAACACTGAAGCTTTCTTT

clone_size: .
d_call: TRBD1
v_call: TRBV6-5
j_call: TRBJ1-2
cdr3_aa: CASSYSRQGGIYGYTF
cdr3_nt: TGTGCCAGCAGTTACTCCCGCCAGGGGGGAATCTATGGCTACACCTTC

clone_size: once
d_call: .
v_call: TRBV19
j_call: TRBJ1-6
cdr3_aa: CASSIDGTNSPLHF
cdr3_nt: TGTGCCAGTAGTATAGATGGTACTAATTCACCCCTCCACTTT

clone_size: once
d_call: .
v_call: TRBV3-1/TRBV3-2
j_call: TRBJ1-2
cdr3_aa: CASTQGSYGYTF
cdr3_nt: TGTGCCAGCACCCAAGGTTCCTATGGCTACACCTTC

clone_size: .
d_call: .
v_call: TRBV6-5
j_call: TRBJ1-2
cdr3_aa: CASSYSHRESGYTF
cdr3_nt: TGTGCCAGCAGTTACTCGCACAGGGAATCTGGCTACACCTTC